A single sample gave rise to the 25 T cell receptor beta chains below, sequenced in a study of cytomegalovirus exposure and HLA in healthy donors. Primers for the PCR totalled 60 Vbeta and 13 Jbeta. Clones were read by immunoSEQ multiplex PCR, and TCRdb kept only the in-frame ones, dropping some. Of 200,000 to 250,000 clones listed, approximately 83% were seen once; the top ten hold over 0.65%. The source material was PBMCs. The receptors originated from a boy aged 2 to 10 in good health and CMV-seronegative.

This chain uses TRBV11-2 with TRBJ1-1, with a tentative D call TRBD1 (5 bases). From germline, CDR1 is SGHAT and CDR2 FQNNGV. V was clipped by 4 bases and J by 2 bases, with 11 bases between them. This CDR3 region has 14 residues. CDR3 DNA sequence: TGTGCCAGCAGCTGGGGGGGAACCAACACTGAAGCTTTCTTT. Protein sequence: CASSWGGTNTEAFF.

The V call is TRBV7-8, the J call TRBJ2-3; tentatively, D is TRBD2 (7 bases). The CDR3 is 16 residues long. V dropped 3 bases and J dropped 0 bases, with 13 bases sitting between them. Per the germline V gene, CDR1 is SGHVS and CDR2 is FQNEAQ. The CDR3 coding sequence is TGTGCCAGCAGCTTTTTGGCGGGGGCTAGCACAGATACGCAGTATTTT. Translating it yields CASSFLAGASTDTQYF.

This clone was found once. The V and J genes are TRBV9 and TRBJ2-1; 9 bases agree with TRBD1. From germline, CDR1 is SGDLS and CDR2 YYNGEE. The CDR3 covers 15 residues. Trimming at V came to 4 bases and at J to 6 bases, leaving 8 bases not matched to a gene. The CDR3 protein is CASSPKDRGSNEQFF. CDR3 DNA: TGTGCCAGCAGCCCGAAGGACAGGGGCTCCAATGAGCAGTTCTTC.

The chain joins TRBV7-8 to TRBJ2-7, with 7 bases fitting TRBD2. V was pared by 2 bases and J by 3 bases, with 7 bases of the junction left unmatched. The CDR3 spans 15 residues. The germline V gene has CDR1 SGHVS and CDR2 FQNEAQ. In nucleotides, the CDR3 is TGTGCCAGCAGCTTACGGGGCGGGAGCAACTACGAGCAGTACTTC. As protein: CASSLRGGSNYEQYF.

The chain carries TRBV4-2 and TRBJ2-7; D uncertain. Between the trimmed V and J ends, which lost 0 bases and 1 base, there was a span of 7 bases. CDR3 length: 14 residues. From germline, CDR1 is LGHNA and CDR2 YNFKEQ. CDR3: CASSQDFGSYEQYF. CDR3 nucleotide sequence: TGTGCCAGCAGCCAAGATTTCGGTTCCTACGAGCAGTACTTC.

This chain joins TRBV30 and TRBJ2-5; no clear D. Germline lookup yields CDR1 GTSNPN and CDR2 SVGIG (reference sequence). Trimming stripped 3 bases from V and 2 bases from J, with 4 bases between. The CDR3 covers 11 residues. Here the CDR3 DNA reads TGTGCCTGGAGGTCTCAAGAGACCCAGTACTTC. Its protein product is CAWRSQETQYF.

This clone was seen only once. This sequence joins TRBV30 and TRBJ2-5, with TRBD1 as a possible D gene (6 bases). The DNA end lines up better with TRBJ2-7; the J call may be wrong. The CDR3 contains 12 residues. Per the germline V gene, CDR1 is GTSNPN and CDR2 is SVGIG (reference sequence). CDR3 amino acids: CAWNGGGYEQYF. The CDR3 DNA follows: TGTGCCTGGAATGGGGGCGGGTACGAGCAGTACTTC.

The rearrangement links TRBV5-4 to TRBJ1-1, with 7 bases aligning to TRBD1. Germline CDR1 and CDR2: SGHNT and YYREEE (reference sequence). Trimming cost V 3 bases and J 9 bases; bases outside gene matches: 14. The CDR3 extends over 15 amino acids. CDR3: CASSSSRGQVQQAFF. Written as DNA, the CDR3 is TGTGCCAGCAGCTCGTCCCGAGGACAGGTGCAACAAGCTTTCTTT.

This CDR3 reads CASSLAELSGNTIYF. The CDR3, as DNA: TGTGCCAGCAGTTTAGCCGAACTCTCTGGAAACACCATATATTTT. This rearrangement joins TRBV28 to TRBJ1-3; D remains unclear. V lost 2 bases to trimming and J lost 0 bases, with 8 bases between them. Germline V gives CDR1 MDHEN, CDR2 SYDVKM. This CDR3 region has 15 residues. The variable domain in full, with the rest retrieved from reference TRBV28 and TRBJ1-3, is DVKVTQSSRYLVKRTGEKVFLECVQDMDHENMFWYRQDPGLGLRLIYFSYDVKMKEKGDIPEGYSVSREKKERFSLILESASTNQTSMYLCASSLAELSGNTIYFGEGSWLTVV.

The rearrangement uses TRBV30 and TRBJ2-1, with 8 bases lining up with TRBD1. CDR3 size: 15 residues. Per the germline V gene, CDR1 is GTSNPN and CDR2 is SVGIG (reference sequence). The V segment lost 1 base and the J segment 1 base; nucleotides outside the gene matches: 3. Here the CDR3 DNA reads TGTGCCTGGAGTGGATACAGGGGGTCCTACAATGAGCAGTTCTTC. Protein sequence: CAWSGYRGSYNEQFF.

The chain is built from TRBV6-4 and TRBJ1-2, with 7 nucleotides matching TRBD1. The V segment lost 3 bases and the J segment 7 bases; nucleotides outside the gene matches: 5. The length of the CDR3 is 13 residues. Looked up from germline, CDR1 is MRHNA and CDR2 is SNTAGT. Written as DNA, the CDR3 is TGTGCCAGCAGTGAGACAGGGTTGTTTGGCTACACCTTC. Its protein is CASSETGLFGYTF.

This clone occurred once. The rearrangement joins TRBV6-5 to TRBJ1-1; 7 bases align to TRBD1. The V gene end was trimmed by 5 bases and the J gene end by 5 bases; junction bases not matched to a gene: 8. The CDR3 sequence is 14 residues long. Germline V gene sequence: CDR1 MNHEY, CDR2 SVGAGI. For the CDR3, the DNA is TGTGCCAGCAGTCCACAGGGGATAAAAACTGAAGCTTTCTTT. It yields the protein CASSPQGIKTEAFF.

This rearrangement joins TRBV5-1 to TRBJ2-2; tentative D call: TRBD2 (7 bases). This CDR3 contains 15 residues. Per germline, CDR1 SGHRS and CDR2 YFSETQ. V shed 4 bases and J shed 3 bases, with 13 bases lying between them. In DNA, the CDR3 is TGCGCCAGCAGCCCCGGAGGGGGGGACACCGGGGAGCTGTTTTTT. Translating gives CASSPGGGDTGELFF.

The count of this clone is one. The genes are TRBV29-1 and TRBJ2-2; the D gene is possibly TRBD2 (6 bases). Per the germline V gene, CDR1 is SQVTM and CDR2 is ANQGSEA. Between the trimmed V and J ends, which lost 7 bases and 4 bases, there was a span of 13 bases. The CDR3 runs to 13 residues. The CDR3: CSAGDPGTGELFF. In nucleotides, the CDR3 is TGCAGCGCGGGGGACCCGGGCACCGGGGAGCTGTTTTTT.

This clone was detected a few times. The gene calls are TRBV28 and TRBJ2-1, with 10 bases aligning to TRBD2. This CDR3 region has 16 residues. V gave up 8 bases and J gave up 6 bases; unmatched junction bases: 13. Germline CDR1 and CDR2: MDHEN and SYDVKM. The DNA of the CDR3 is TGTGCCAGCGGTTCGCTCGGGTCTAGCGGGAGCAATGAGCAGTTCTTC. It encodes CASGSLGSSGSNEQFF.

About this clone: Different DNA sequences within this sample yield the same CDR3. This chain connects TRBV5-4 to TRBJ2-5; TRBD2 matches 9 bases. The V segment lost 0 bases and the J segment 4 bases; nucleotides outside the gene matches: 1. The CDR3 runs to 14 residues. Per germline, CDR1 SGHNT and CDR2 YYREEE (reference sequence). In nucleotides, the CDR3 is TGTGCCAGCAGCTTGGGCGGGGGGGCAGAGACCCAGTACTTC. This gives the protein CASSLGGGAETQYF. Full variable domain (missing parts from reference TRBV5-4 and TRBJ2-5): ETGVTQSPTHLIKTRGQQVTLRCSSQSGHNTVSWYQQALGQGPQFIFQYYREEENGRGNFPPRFSGLQFPNYSSELNVNALELDDSALYLCASSLGGGAETQYFGPGTRLLVL.

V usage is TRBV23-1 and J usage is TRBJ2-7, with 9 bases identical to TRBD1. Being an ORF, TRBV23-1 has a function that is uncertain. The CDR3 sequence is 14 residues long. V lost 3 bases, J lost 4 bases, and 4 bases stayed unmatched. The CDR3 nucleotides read TGCGCCAGCAGTCATCGGGACAGGGTGTACGAGCAGTACTTC. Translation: CASSHRDRVYEQYF.

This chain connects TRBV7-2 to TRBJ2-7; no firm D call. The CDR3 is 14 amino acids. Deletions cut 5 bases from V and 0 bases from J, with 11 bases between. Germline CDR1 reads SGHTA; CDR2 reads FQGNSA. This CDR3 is CASSPDKSSYEQYF. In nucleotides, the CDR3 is TGTGCCAGCAGCCCCGACAAGAGCTCCTACGAGCAGTACTTC.

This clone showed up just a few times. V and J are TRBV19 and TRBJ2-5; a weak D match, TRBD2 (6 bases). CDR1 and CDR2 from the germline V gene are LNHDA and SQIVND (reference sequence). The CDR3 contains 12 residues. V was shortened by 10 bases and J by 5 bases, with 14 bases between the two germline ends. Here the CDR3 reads CATSSEMETQYF. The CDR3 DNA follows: TGTGCCACCTCTAGCGAGATGGAGACCCAGTACTTC.

CDR3 in DNA: TGCAGCGTTGAAGATTCGGACTCCTCCTACGAGCAGTACTTC. Protein product: CSVEDSDSSYEQYF. This sequence joins TRBV29-1 and TRBJ2-7; a possible D gene is TRBD2 (5 bases). Trimming pared 0 bases from V and 0 bases from J, leaving 9 bases between. The germline V gene has CDR1 SQVTM and CDR2 ANQGSEA. The CDR3 totals 14 residues.

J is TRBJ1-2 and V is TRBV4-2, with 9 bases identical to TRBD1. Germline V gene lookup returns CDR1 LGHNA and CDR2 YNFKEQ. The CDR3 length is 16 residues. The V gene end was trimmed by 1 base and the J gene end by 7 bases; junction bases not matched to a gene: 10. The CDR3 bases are TGTGCCAGCAGCCAAGGGCCGGGACAGGGTCCAACTGGCTACACCTTC. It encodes CASSQGPGQGPTGYTF.

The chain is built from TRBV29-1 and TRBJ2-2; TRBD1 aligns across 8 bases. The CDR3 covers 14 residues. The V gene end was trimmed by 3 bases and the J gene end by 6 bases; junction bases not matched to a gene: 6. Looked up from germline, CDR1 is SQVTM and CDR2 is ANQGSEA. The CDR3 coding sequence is TGCAGCGTTGACAGGGGGCTTGGGGCCGGGGAGCTGTTTTTT. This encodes CSVDRGLGAGELFF.

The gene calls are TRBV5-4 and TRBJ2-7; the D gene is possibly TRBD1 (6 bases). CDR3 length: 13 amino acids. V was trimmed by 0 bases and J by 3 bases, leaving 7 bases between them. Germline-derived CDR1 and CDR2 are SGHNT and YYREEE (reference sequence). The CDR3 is CASSLGTVYEQYF. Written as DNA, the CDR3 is TGTGCCAGCAGCTTGGGGACAGTCTACGAGCAGTACTTC. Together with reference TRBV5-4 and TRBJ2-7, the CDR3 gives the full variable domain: ETGVTQSPTHLIKTRGQQVTLRCSSQSGHNTVSWYQQALGQGPQFIFQYYREEENGRGNFPPRFSGLQFPNYSSELNVNALELDDSALYLCASSLGTVYEQYFGPGTRLTVT.

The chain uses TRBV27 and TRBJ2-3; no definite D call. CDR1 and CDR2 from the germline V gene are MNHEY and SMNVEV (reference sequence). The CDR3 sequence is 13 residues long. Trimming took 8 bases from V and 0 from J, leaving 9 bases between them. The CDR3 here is CASQRSSTDTQYF. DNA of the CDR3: TGTGCCAGCCAGCGCTCGAGCACAGATACGCAGTATTTT.

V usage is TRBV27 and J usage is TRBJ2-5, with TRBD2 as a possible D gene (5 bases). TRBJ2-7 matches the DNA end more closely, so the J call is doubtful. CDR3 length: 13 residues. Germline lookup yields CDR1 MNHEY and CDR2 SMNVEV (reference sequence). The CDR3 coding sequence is TGTGCCAGCAGTTTAACTAGCTCCTACGAGCAGTACTTC. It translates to CASSLTSSYEQYF.